This record covers a single TCR beta chain. This sample is part of a study of monozygotic twins with inflammatory bowel disease. The CDR3 contains 12 residues. Germline CDR1 reads SGHKS; CDR2 reads YYEKEE (reference sequence). TCRdb reanalyzed the 5' RACE reads, giving one entry per CDR3 protein sequence and no DNA. This repertoire comprises 330,000 or so distinct CDR3 sequences; its ten largest clones make up 2% to 2.5%. The chain carries TRBV5-5 and TRBJ1-1. The receptor was isolated from a human donor with ulcerative colitis or Crohn's disease, or a healthy co-twin of an affected twin (not recorded which). Sequenced material: blood. The CDR3 reads CASSSTGPEAFF.